These T cell receptor beta chains were read from a single sample in a study of CD8+ T cells in alopecia areata. Libraries were prepared by immunoSEQ multiplex PCR; TCRdb keeps only in-frame clonotypes and omits some of them. The data show approximately 140,000 clones, with roughly four fifths seen just once and 20% to 30% held by the top ten. The specimen comprised CD8+ T cells sorted from blood, sampled at week 4, from a patient treated with tofacitinib. These receptors originate from a human donor with alopecia areata. The CDR3 runs from the conserved cysteine through the conserved F or W. A D gene is named only where the DNA matches it firmly. A clone size is listed for some rows: how often the clone was seen (once, few, many), or a class if it is expanded.

>TRBV7-2|16|TRBJ2-5|-|TRBD2
CASSTPGTNNQETQYF
TGTGCCAGCAGCACACCCGGGACTAACAATCAAGAGACCCAGTACTTC
>TRBV25-1|16|TRBJ2-5|few|TRBD1
CASRGQGLIAEETQYF
TGTGCCAGCAGGGGACAGGGGTTAATTGCAGAAGAGACCCAGTACTTC
>TRBV25-1|16|TRBJ2-5|-|TRBD1
CASSDFRTGGGETQYF
TGTGCCAGCAGTGACTTCAGGACAGGGGGCGGTGAGACCCAGTACTTC
>TRBV29-1|13|TRBJ2-2|few|-
CSVEVLNTGELFF
TGCAGCGTTGAAGTTCTCAACACCGGGGAGCTGTTTTTT
>TRBV29-1|13|TRBJ2-7|-|-
CSVEKGTPHEQYF
TGCAGCGTTGAAAAGGGGACACCCCACGAGCAGTACTTC
>TRBV13|16|TRBJ1-2|-|TRBD1
CASSNLDREIPYGYTF
TGTGCCAGCAGCAACCTGGACAGGGAAATCCCCTATGGCTACACCTTC
>TRBV2|16|TRBJ2-1|-|TRBD2
CASSDLTSGGYNEQFF
TGTGCCAGCAGCGATCTAACTAGCGGGGGCTACAATGAGCAGTTCTTC
>TRBV19|14|TRBJ2-7|-|-
CASRVTDVSSEQYF
TGTGCCAGTAGGGTCACGGACGTGTCCTCCGAGCAGTACTTC
>TRBV29-1|11|TRBJ2-1|-|-
CSANRGASEFF
TGCAGCGCTAATCGCGGGGCCAGCGAGTTCTTC
>TRBV19|14|TRBJ2-1|once|-
CASSIGVPDDEQFF
TGTGCCAGTAGTATAGGCGTGCCTGACGATGAGCAGTTCTTC
>TRBV23-1|17|TRBJ2-5|-|-
CASSQSCPTGTKETQYF
TGCGCCAGCAGTCAGTCTTGCCCTACGGGGACGAAAGAGACCCAGTACTTC
>TRBV6-5|15|TRBJ1-1|-|TRBD1
CARTYSGTAATEAFF
TGTGCCAGAACGTACTCCGGGACAGCGGCCACTGAAGCTTTCTTT
>TRBV25-1|14|TRBJ2-5|once|-
CASSFGTYQETQYF
TGTGCCAGCAGTTTCGGGACGTACCAAGAGACCCAGTACTTC
>TRBV5-6|16|TRBJ1-3|-|-
CASSAGHLSSGNTIYF
TGTGCCAGCAGCGCGGGACACCTGAGCTCTGGAAACACCATATATTTT
>TRBV7-2|15|TRBJ2-5|-|-
CASSQGGRSQETQYF
TGTGCCAGCAGCCAAGGGGGGCGAAGTCAAGAGACCCAGTACTTC
>TRBV6-5|13|TRBJ2-2|once|-
CASSYQSYGELFF
TGTGCCAGCAGTTACCAATCTTACGGGGAGCTGTTTTTT
>TRBV14|15|TRBJ1-2|-|-
CASSPRSGGGYGYTF
TGTGCCAGCAGCCCCCGCAGCGGCGGTGGCTATGGCTACACCTTC
>TRBV2|13|TRBJ1-2|-|-
CASSRIGSYGYTF
TGTGCCAGCAGCAGGATAGGATCTTATGGCTACACCTTC
>TRBV5-4|15|TRBJ2-1|-|TRBD2
CASSAETSAYNEQFF
TGTGCCAGCAGCGCCGAGACTAGCGCCTACAATGAGCAGTTCTTC
>TRBV5-6|13|TRBJ2-7|-|-
CASSLAQAYEQYF
TGTGCCAGCAGCTTGGCCCAGGCTTACGAGCAGTACTTC
>TRBV6-6|16|TRBJ2-2|-|-
CASSYSWQANTGELFF
TGTGCCAGCAGTTACTCGTGGCAAGCAAACACCGGGGAGCTGTTTTTT
>TRBV7-9|18|TRBJ1-1|-|TRBD1
CASSLGGRQGLMNTEAFF
TGTGCCAGCAGCCTTGGGGGGAGACAGGGGCTCATGAACACTGAAGCTTTCTTT
>TRBV4-3|15|TRBJ2-1|-|-
CASSQGPGGRDEQFF
TGCGCCAGCAGCCAAGGTCCGGGGGGCCGCGATGAGCAGTTCTTC
>TRBV29-1|17|TRBJ2-4|-|-
CSVVSFVGKGLPNIQYF
TGCAGCGTTGTCTCATTCGTGGGGAAGGGACTCCCAAACATTCAGTACTTC
>TRBV5-5|12|TRBJ2-7|-|-
CASSSDSLEQYF
TGTGCCAGCAGCTCGGACTCCCTGGAGCAGTACTTC
>TRBV5-1|15|TRBJ2-2|-|-
CASSFSVAIAGELFF
TGCGCCAGCAGCTTTTCGGTAGCGATCGCCGGGGAGCTGTTTTTT
>TRBV6-1|14|TRBJ2-5|-|-
CASSEFRGGETQYF
TGTGCCAGCAGTGAATTCAGGGGGGGAGAGACCCAGTACTTC
>TRBV5-1|18|TRBJ1-6|once|TRBD1
CASSPTWDRGNNNSPLHF
TGCGCCAGCAGTCCAACCTGGGACAGGGGAAACAATAATTCACCCCTCCACTTT
>TRBV29-1|12|TRBJ1-2|-|TRBD1
CSVGDRGGGYTF
TGCAGCGTGGGCGACAGGGGAGGTGGCTACACCTTC
>TRBV7-9|12|TRBJ2-1|-|-
CASFGPPGEQFF
TGTGCCAGCTTTGGGCCGCCGGGAGAGCAGTTCTTC
>TRBV6-5|15|TRBJ2-2|once|-
CASSSLSYLAGELFF
TGTGCCAGCAGTTCCCTATCCTATCTCGCCGGGGAGCTGTTTTTT
>TRBV4-1|14|TRBJ1-1|-|-
CASSQVGTQLEAFF
TGCGCCAGCAGCCAAGTGGGAACTCAACTGGAAGCTTTCTTT
>TRBV27|15|TRBJ2-7|-|-
CASSLQKQGGYEQYF
TGTGCCAGCAGTTTACAAAAACAGGGAGGCTACGAGCAGTACTTC
>TRBV30|12|TRBJ2-1|few|-
CAWSVLENEQFF
TGTGCCTGGAGTGTACTGGAAAATGAGCAGTTCTTC
>TRBV27|16|TRBJ1-6|-|-
CASSPASSSYNSPLHF
TGTGCCAGCAGTCCGGCGAGCAGCTCCTATAATTCACCCCTCCACTTT
>TRBV4-1|15|TRBJ1-1|-|-
CASSHPGGAGSEAFF
TGCGCCAGCAGCCATCCCGGGGGGGCAGGGTCTGAAGCTTTCTTT
>TRBV7-9|15|TRBJ2-1|few|TRBD2
CASSLSPSGANEQFF
TGTGCCAGCAGCTTAAGTCCTAGCGGGGCAAATGAGCAGTTCTTC
>TRBV9|12|TRBJ1-2|-|-
CASSVPLRGYTF
TGTGCCAGCAGCGTACCACTACGAGGCTACACCTTC
>TRBV18|13|TRBJ2-7|few|-
CASPRDVGYEQYF
TGTGCCAGCCCTCGGGACGTTGGCTACGAGCAGTACTTC
>TRBV9|15|TRBJ1-4|-|-
CASSQEGRINEKLFF
TGTGCCAGCAGCCAAGAAGGTCGGATTAATGAAAAACTGTTTTTT
>TRBV7-8|15|TRBJ2-4|-|TRBD1
CASSLLQGARDIQYF
TGTGCCAGCAGCTTACTTCAGGGGGCGAGGGACATTCAGTACTTC
>TRBV4-1|20|TRBJ2-2|-|-
CASSQGIPGQLTANTGELFF
TGCGCCAGCAGCCAAGGCATACCGGGACAATTGACCGCGAACACCGGGGAGCTGTTTTTT
>TRBV30|14|TRBJ2-7|few|TRBD1
CAWSLGQGSYEQYF
TGTGCCTGGAGCTTAGGACAGGGGTCCTACGAGCAGTACTTC
>TRBV9|14|TRBJ1-2|-|TRBD1
CASSDGDSNYGYTF
TGTGCCAGCAGCGACGGGGACAGTAACTATGGCTACACCTTC
>TRBV13|15|TRBJ2-5|-|-
CASSSRQGRGETQYF
TGTGCCAGCAGCAGCAGACAGGGGAGGGGAGAGACCCAGTACTTC
>TRBV5-4|13|TRBJ2-7|-|-
CASSGVLTYEQYF
TGTGCCAGCAGCGGGGTTCTCACATACGAGCAGTACTTC
>TRBV30|15|TRBJ1-2|-|TRBD1
CAWSEGDRGGYGYTF
TGTGCCTGGAGTGAGGGGGACAGGGGAGGCTATGGCTACACCTTC
>TRBV27|15|TRBJ2-2|-|-
CASSLNGENTGELFF
TGTGCCAGCAGTTTAAACGGAGAAAACACCGGGGAGCTGTTTTTT
>TRBV5-1|14|TRBJ1-6|-|TRBD1
CASSLTGPQGALHF
TGCGCCAGCAGCTTAACTGGGCCCCAGGGGGCCCTCCACTTT
>TRBV7-9|14|TRBJ1-2|-|-
CASSSGVSNYGYTF
TGTGCCAGCAGCTCAGGGGTGTCTAACTATGGCTACACCTTC
>TRBV23-1|14|TRBJ2-7|-|TRBD1
CASSDRDRVNEQYF
TGCGCCAGCAGTGACCGGGACAGGGTCAACGAGCAGTACTTC